A selection of T cell receptor beta chains follows, all from one sample in a study of OX40 agonist ivuxolimab in advanced cancers. The assay was immunoSEQ multiplex PCR, and TCRdb's table has in-frame clones only and misses some. The sample contains about 67,000 clones, around 80% of which appear only once. Sequenced here: CD4+ or CD8+ T cells sorted from blood, sampled in a trial of the OX40 agonist ivuxolimab. The source is an adult with an advanced solid tumor such as melanoma, head and neck, liver or kidney cancer. Both conserved end residues are part of each CDR3. The D gene is left open where the match is weak. Where a row states a size, it is once, few, many or the class of an expanded clone; other rows omit it.

CDR3aa	CDR3nt	v_gene	j_gene	d_gene	abundance
CASSLAPGGETQYF	TGTGCCAGCAGCTTAGCCCCTGGAGGGGAGACCCAGTACTTC	TRBV11-1	TRBJ2-5	.	.
CASSAKEGGTGELFF	TGTGCCAGCAGCGCGAAGGAGGGGGGCACCGGGGAGCTGTTTTTT	TRBV9	TRBJ2-2	.	.
CASSLVAGGVTDEQFF	TGCGCCAGCAGCTTGGTTGCGGGGGGTGTCACCGATGAGCAGTTCTTC	TRBV5-1	TRBJ2-1	TRBD2	.
CASSLGGEAFF	TGTGCCAGCAGCTTAGGGGGAGAAGCTTTCTTT	TRBV7-9	TRBJ1-1	.	.
CASTKGTLGVNEQFF	TGTGCCAGCACCAAAGGGACCCTTGGGGTTAATGAGCAGTTCTTC	TRBV9	TRBJ2-1	.	.
CASSYSTGADTQYF	TGTGCCAGCAGTTACTCGACGGGGGCAGATACGCAGTATTTT	TRBV6-6	TRBJ2-3	.	.
CASSPWDLENTIYF	TGCGCCAGCAGCCCCTGGGACCTAGAAAACACCATATATTTT	TRBV4-1	TRBJ1-3	.	once
CASSETDTLGEKLFF	TGTGCCAGCAGTGAAACGGACACCTTGGGGGAAAAACTGTTTTTT	TRBV6-1	TRBJ1-4	.	.
CASSEAWGSSGNTIYF	TGTGCCAGCAGTGAAGCGTGGGGTTCGTCTGGAAACACCATATATTTT	TRBV6-1	TRBJ1-3	.	.
CASSRGGGNRNTIYF	TGTGCCAGCAGCCGGGGCGGGGGTAACAGAAACACCATATATTTT	TRBV6-5	TRBJ1-3	.	.
CASSSSRDRGETQYF	TGTGCCAGCAGTTCTAGCCGGGACAGGGGAGAGACCCAGTACTTC	TRBV28	TRBJ2-5	TRBD1	.
CASNDGGTGNTIYF	TGTGCCAGTAACGATGGGGGAACTGGAAACACCATATATTTT	TRBV19	TRBJ1-3	.	once
CATSRGGTGNTGELFF	TGTGCCACCAGCAGAGGGGGGACAGGGAACACCGGGGAGCTGTTTTTT	TRBV15	TRBJ2-2	TRBD1	.
CASSAGAISTNEKLFF	TGTGCCAGCAGCGCAGGAGCTATTTCAACTAATGAAAAACTGTTTTTT	TRBV9	TRBJ1-4	.	once
CASSRSLTGTGELFF	TGCGCCAGCAGCCGTTCACTTACAGGCACCGGGGAGCTGTTTTTT	TRBV4-1	TRBJ2-2	.	once
CASSNGRVVAYEQYF	TGTGCCAGCAGCAACGGGAGGGTAGTGGCCTACGAGCAGTACTTC	TRBV11-2	TRBJ2-7	TRBD2	.
CASSPVQTNEKLFF	TGTGCCAGCTCACCAGTACAGACTAATGAAAAACTGTTTTTT	TRBV18	TRBJ1-4	.	.
CASSDLVLAGGGTDTQYF	TGTGCCAGCAGTGATCTGGTGTTAGCGGGGGGCGGCACAGATACGCAGTATTTT	TRBV2	TRBJ2-3	TRBD2	.
CASTGGRSTDTQYF	TGTGCCAGCACTGGGGGAAGGAGCACAGATACGCAGTATTTT	TRBV28	TRBJ2-3	.	.
CASSMARGGTYGYTF	TGTGCCAGTAGTATGGCCCGAGGAGGAACGTATGGCTACACCTTC	TRBV19	TRBJ1-2	.	.
CASSEGQGNRRDTGELFF	TGTGCCAGCAGTGAGGGACAGGGGAATAGGAGGGACACCGGGGAGCTGTTTTTT	TRBV6-1	TRBJ2-2	TRBD1	.
CASSDAGIGEQFF	TGTGCCAGCAGTGACGCAGGGATAGGTGAGCAGTTCTTC	TRBV2	TRBJ2-1	.	once
CSANWTGGKETQYF	TGCAGCGCTAATTGGACAGGGGGGAAAGAGACCCAGTACTTC	TRBV29-1	TRBJ2-5	TRBD1	.
CASSALEETQYF	TGTGCCAGCAGCGCCCTCGAAGAGACCCAGTACTTC	TRBV11-2	TRBJ2-5	.	.
CASSLDRKPPNEQFF	TGTGCCAGCAGCCTTGACAGAAAACCTCCCAATGAGCAGTTCTTC	TRBV6-5	TRBJ2-1	.	.
CASFQGYWTQYF	TGTGCCAGCTTCCAGGGGTATTGGACCCAGTACTTC	TRBV6-1	TRBJ2-5	.	.
CATTRGTTLDEQYF	TGTGCCACTACCCGAGGGACTACGCTAGACGAGCAGTACTTC	TRBV19	TRBJ2-7	TRBD2	.
CASRGRDRGPGANVLTF	TGCGCCAGCAGGGGGCGGGACAGGGGGCCTGGGGCCAACGTCCTGACTTTC	TRBV10-2	TRBJ2-6	TRBD1	.
CAISGAAGYEQYF	TGTGCCATCAGTGGGGCCGCTGGCTACGAGCAGTACTTC	TRBV10-3	TRBJ2-7	.	.
CASSEGTGGSYEQYF	TGTGCCAGCAGTGAAGGGACAGGGGGCTCCTACGAGCAGTACTTC	TRBV6-1	TRBJ2-7	TRBD1	.
CASRIMNTEAFF	TGTGCCAGCAGGATCATGAACACTGAAGCTTTCTTT	TRBV6-1	TRBJ1-1	.	.
CASSEAEAGRAEQYF	TGTGCCAGCAGTGAAGCTGAGGCAGGTAGGGCCGAGCAGTACTTC	TRBV2	TRBJ2-7	.	.
CASGAGTGGYGYTF	TGTGCTAGTGGTGCAGGGACGGGGGGTTATGGCTACACCTTC	TRBV12-5	TRBJ1-2	.	.
CASSAVGNTNYGYTF	TGTGCCAGCAGCGCGGTGGGGAATACGAACTATGGCTACACCTTC	TRBV5-6	TRBJ1-2	.	.
CASSLLGYGYTF	TGTGCCAGCAGTTTACTCGGGTATGGCTACACCTTC	TRBV6-5	TRBJ1-2	.	.
CASSQEVGTGEKTQYF	TGTGCCAGCAGCCAAGAGGTCGGGACAGGGGAAAAGACCCAGTACTTC	TRBV4-2	TRBJ2-5	TRBD1	many
CASSYFSTNTEAFF	TGTGCCAGCAGTTACTTCTCGACGAACACTGAAGCTTTCTTT	TRBV6-5	TRBJ1-1	.	.
CASSQESSTYEQYF	TGCGCCAGCAGCCAAGAATCCAGCACCTACGAGCAGTACTTC	TRBV4-3	TRBJ2-7	.	.
CSVMTGANTEAFF	TGTTCCGTAATGACAGGAGCGAACACTGAAGCTTTCTTT	TRBV29-1	TRBJ1-1	.	.
CASSIAEGTGISYNEQFF	TGTGCCAGTAGTATAGCAGAAGGGACAGGGATCTCCTACAATGAGCAGTTCTTC	TRBV19	TRBJ2-1	TRBD1	few
CASRPDAQYYREEAFF	TGTGCCAGCAGACCCGACGCCCAGTACTACAGGGAAGAAGCTTTCTTT	TRBV28	TRBJ1-1	.	few
CASSLTDRGIQPQHF	TGTGCCAGCAGCCTTACGGACAGGGGAATCCAGCCCCAGCATTTT	TRBV4-2	TRBJ1-5	TRBD1	.
CASRQGNYGYTF	TGTGCCAGCAGGCAGGGAAACTATGGCTACACCTTC	TRBV7-9	TRBJ1-2	.	few
CASSLAVQGKLFF	TGTGCCAGCAGCTTAGCGGTCCAAGGAAAACTGTTTTTT	TRBV7-9	TRBJ1-4	.	once
CASSIGADTEAFF	TGTGCCAGTAGTATAGGGGCGGACACTGAAGCTTTCTTT	TRBV19	TRBJ1-1	.	.
CASTPTGNYGYTF	TGTGCCAGCACTCCGACAGGGAACTATGGCTACACCTTC	TRBV6-5	TRBJ1-2	TRBD1	.
CSVANADEQFF	TGCAGCGTTGCAAATGCGGATGAGCAGTTCTTC	TRBV29-1	TRBJ2-1	.	.
CASSRDRGSRYEQYF	TGTGCCAGCAGCCGGGACAGGGGTTCCCGCTACGAGCAGTACTTC	TRBV2	TRBJ2-7	TRBD1	once
CATRAGGPTDEQFF	TGTGCCACCCGAGCGGGGGGACCCACGGATGAGCAGTTCTTC	TRBV10-3	TRBJ2-1	TRBD2	.
CASSLHNQPQHF	TGTGCCAGCAGCTTACACAATCAGCCCCAGCATTTT	TRBV7-9	TRBJ1-5	.	.
CASSYWTAEAFF	TGTGCCAGCAGTTACTGGACAGCTGAAGCTTTCTTT	TRBV6-6	TRBJ1-1	.	.
CASSPGADQETQYF	TGCGCCAGCAGCCCCGGGGCCGATCAAGAGACCCAGTACTTC	TRBV5-1	TRBJ2-5	.	.
CSVTGGVTSTDTQYF	TGCAGCGTCACGGGCGGGGTTACTAGCACAGATACGCAGTATTTT	TRBV29-1	TRBJ2-3	.	.
CASSLGDRGAGGYTF	TGTGCCAGCAGCTTGGGGGACAGGGGCGCCGGTGGCTACACCTTC	TRBV5-6	TRBJ1-2	TRBD1	.
CASSLEGLAGNEQYF	TGTGCCAGCAGCTTAGAGGGACTAGCGGGGAACGAGCAGTACTTC	TRBV7-6	TRBJ2-7	TRBD2	.
CASSAGQRSTNEKLFF	TGTGCCAGCAGCGCGGGACAACGCTCAACTAATGAAAAACTGTTTTTT	TRBV5-8	TRBJ1-4	.	.
CASSERDGGAYNEQFF	TGTGCCAGCAGCGAAAGGGACGGGGGGGCGTACAATGAGCAGTTCTTC	TRBV21-1	TRBJ2-1	.	.